Below are 22 T cell receptor beta chains sequenced from a single sample in a study of T cell responses to AZD1222 COVID-19 vaccine. Repertoires were generated with immunoSEQ multiplex PCR, while TCRdb's copy carries only in-frame clones and drops some. The sample lists 150,000 to 180,000 clones, 70% to 90% occurring once. Sequences were derived from peripheral blood, sampled on day 0 of MenACWY control vaccination. Receptors originate from an adult in good health.

This clone was counted between two and nine times. The chain combines TRBV4-1 with TRBJ2-4, with 7 bases identical to TRBD1. Germline lookup yields CDR1 MGHRA and CDR2 YSYEKL. The CDR3 consists of 17 residues. After removal of 1 base from V and 7 bases from J, the junction contained 13 bases not matched to a gene. The DNA for the CDR3 is TGCGCCAGCAGCCAAGGACAAGGGACAGCCAAAGAGAACATTCAGTACTTC. It yields the protein CASSQGQGTAKENIQYF.

This clone appeared once. The chain combines TRBV11-3 with TRBJ2-5; 9 bases match TRBD2. The CDR3 extends over 14 amino acids. The trim removed 8 bases at V and 2 bases at J, leaving 6 bases unmatched. CDR1 is SGHNT, CDR2 YENEEA, per germline. This chain's CDR3 is CASAAGGSQETQYF. DNA of the CDR3: TGTGCCAGCGCGGCGGGAGGGTCACAAGAGACCCAGTACTTC.

This chain uses TRBV7-6 with TRBJ2-3; D gene unclear. V was cut by 3 bases and J by 3 bases, with 16 bases left in between. This CDR3 region has 16 residues. Germline V gene data show CDR1 as SGHVS and CDR2 as FNYEAQ. CDR3 residues: CASSLGSGLRTDTQYF. The CDR3 DNA reads as TGTGCCAGCAGCTTGGGATCGGGCTTGAGGACAGATACGCAGTATTTT. The full variable domain, its missing parts supplied by reference TRBV7-6 and TRBJ2-3, is GAGVSQSPRYKVTKRGQDVALRCDPISGHVSLYWYRQALGQGPEFLTYFNYEAQQDKSGLPNDRFSAERPEGSISTLTIQRTEQRDSAMYRCASSLGSGLRTDTQYFGPGTRLTVL.

The chain uses TRBV14 and TRBJ1-2; D gene unclear. Germline CDR1 SGHDN, CDR2 FVKESK. Trimming took off 4 bases at V and 8 bases at J, with 14 bases between the two ends. The CDR3 is 13 residues long. DNA of the CDR3: TGTGCCAGCAGCCCAAATGTGCAGTCCGGCTACACCTTC. Translated: CASSPNVQSGYTF.

The V and J genes are TRBV14 and TRBJ2-7; D gene uncertain. The germline gives CDR1 SGHDN, CDR2 FVKESK. Between the trimmed V and J ends, which lost 0 bases and 0 bases, there was a span of 3 bases. There are 13 residues in the CDR3. CDR3 region: CASSQDVSYEQYF. CDR3 DNA: TGTGCCAGCAGCCAAGATGTCTCCTACGAGCAGTACTTC.

This sequence joins TRBV7-2 and TRBJ2-7; D is undetermined. The CDR3 sequence is 13 residues long. Trimming took off 2 bases at V and 3 bases at J, with 8 bases between the two ends. The germline V gene has CDR1 SGHTA and CDR2 FQGNSA. CDR3: CASSLKASYEQYF. DNA of the CDR3: TGTGCCAGCAGCTTAAAGGCTAGCTACGAGCAGTACTTC. Full variable domain (rest looked up from reference TRBV7-2 and TRBJ2-7): GAGVSQSPSNKVTEKGKDVELRCDPISGHTALYWYRQSLGQGLEFLIYFQGNSAPDKSGLPSDRFSAERTGGSVSTLTIQRTQQEDSAVYLCASSLKASYEQYFGPGTRLTVT.

The genes are TRBV11-3 and TRBJ1-2; D unresolved. CDR3 length equals 14 residues. With 0 bases removed from V and 2 bases from J, the gap between germline ends came to 7 bases. Germline V gene sequence: CDR1 SGHNT, CDR2 YENEEA. The DNA for the CDR3 is TGTGCCAGCAGCTTAGATCCCGCCAACTATGGCTACACCTTC. This codes for CASSLDPANYGYTF.

The chain uses TRBV7-2 and TRBJ2-5, with 10 bases that match TRBD2. The CDR3 loop spans 14 amino acids. CDR1 and CDR2 (germline): SGHTA, FQGNSA. V shed 5 bases, J shed 3 bases, and the junction held 3 bases outside the gene matches. The CDR3 is CASSLGLAEETQYF. The CDR3 bases are TGTGCCAGCAGCCTAGGACTAGCGGAAGAGACCCAGTACTTC.

Note on this clone: Other DNA sequences in the same sample also yield this CDR3. The genes are TRBV6-5 and TRBJ1-5; TRBD1 is a possible D gene (5 bases). V was cut by 6 bases and J by 0 bases, with 12 bases left in between. CDR1 MNHEY and CDR2 SVGAGI come from the germline V gene. The CDR3 is made up of 15 amino acids. The CDR3 sequence is CASRIREYSNQPQHF. The CDR3 DNA reads as TGTGCCAGCAGGATCAGGGAGTATAGCAATCAGCCCCAGCATTTT.

V usage is TRBV18 and J usage is TRBJ1-2; TRBD1 matches 7 bases. J gave up 4 bases and V 3 bases, and 8 bases lay outside the gene matches. CDR1 and CDR2 (germline): KGHSH, LQKENI. This CDR3 has 15 residues. The CDR3 sequence is CASSPGQLTLYGYTF. DNA for the CDR3: TGTGCCAGCTCACCGGGACAGCTAACCCTCTATGGCTACACCTTC.

V is TRBV6-5 and J is TRBJ1-4; no reliable D call. Germline CDR1 MNHEY, CDR2 SVGAGI. CDR3 length equals 15 residues. Trimming took 0 bases from V and 0 from J, leaving 5 bases between them. The CDR3: CASSYSSTTNEKLFF. The CDR3 nucleotides read TGTGCCAGCAGTTACTCGAGTACAACTAATGAAAAACTGTTTTTT.

The genes are TRBV7-2 and TRBJ1-3, with no clear D. Germline V lookup: CDR1 SGHTA, CDR2 FQGNSA. With 5 bases removed from V and 3 bases from J, the gap between germline ends came to 14 bases. There are 15 residues in the CDR3. The DNA for the CDR3 is TGTGCCAGCAGCAAGGACCCCTGGGGTGGAAACACCATATATTTT. Residues: CASSKDPWGGNTIYF.

The CDR3 reads CASSEQHPDTQYF. CDR3 DNA: TGTGCCAGCAGTGAGCAACACCCAGATACGCAGTATTTT. The chain couples TRBV6-1 to TRBJ2-3; no firm D call. Germline V gene sequence: CDR1 MNHNS, CDR2 SASEGT. The CDR3 runs 13 residues. V was clipped by 3 bases and J by 4 bases, with 8 bases between them.

Note on this clone: The sample contains more than one DNA sequence encoding this CDR3. CDR3 bases: TGCGCCAGCAGCCTCCTGGGGGACTACGAGCAGTACTTC. Translated: CASSLLGDYEQYF. V gene TRBV5-1 combines with J gene TRBJ2-7; either TRBD1 or TRBD2 may fit D (5 bases each). Germline CDR1 and CDR2: SGHRS and YFSETQ. The CDR3 is made up of 13 amino acids. Trimming removed 4 bases from V and 3 bases from J, with 11 bases in between.

V is TRBV5-6 and J is TRBJ1-3; the match to TRBD1 covers 9 bases. V lost 3 bases to trimming and J lost 2 bases; unmatched junction nucleotides: 6. The CDR3 covers 16 residues. Germline V gene data show CDR1 as SGHDT and CDR2 as YYEEEE. In DNA form, the CDR3 reads TGTGCCAGCAGCTGGACCGGGACAGGGACTGGAAACACCATATATTTT. Translating it yields CASSWTGTGTGNTIYF.

V gene TRBV10-3 combines with J gene TRBJ1-6, with D perhaps matching TRBD1 (5 bases). V dropped 2 bases and J dropped 9 bases, with 17 bases sitting between them. There are 16 residues in the CDR3. Germline V gives CDR1 ENHRY, CDR2 SYGVKD. The CDR3 DNA reads as TGTGCCATCAGTGAGCCCGCCAGGACTCAGGGTTCACCCCTCCACTTT. Its translation: CAISEPARTQGSPLHF.

The sample holds one count of this clone. The chain uses TRBV7-8 and TRBJ1-3, with 7 nucleotides matching TRBD1. The germline gives CDR1 SGHVS, CDR2 FQNEAQ. V shed 5 bases, J shed 4 bases, and the junction held 8 bases outside the gene matches. This CDR3 has 15 residues. CDR3 bases: TGTGCCAGCAGCCAGGAGGGGGCAAGAGGAAACACCATATATTTT. Its translation: CASSQEGARGNTIYF.

This chain joins TRBV5-5 and TRBJ1-1; tentative D call: TRBD1 (5 bases). The CDR3 length is 14 residues. CDR1 and CDR2 (germline): SGHKS, YYEKEE (reference sequence). Between the trimmed V and J ends, which lost 3 bases and 2 bases, there was a span of 11 bases. CDR3 sequence reads: CASSSRDYNTEAFF. CDR3 DNA sequence: TGTGCCAGCAGCTCACGGGACTACAACACTGAAGCTTTCTTT.

The chain uses TRBV7-9 and TRBJ2-1; TRBD1 matches 9 bases. Per germline, CDR1 SEHNR and CDR2 FQNEAQ (reference sequence). CDR3 size: 18 residues. Trimming removed 1 base from V and 5 bases from J; junction bases left unmatched: 12. CDR3 sequence reads: CASSLGLRGTGKNNEQFF. The CDR3 DNA follows: TGTGCCAGCAGCTTAGGTCTGCGAGGGACAGGGAAAAACAATGAGCAGTTCTTC.

The chain joins TRBV27 to TRBJ2-2; the match to TRBD2 covers 9 bases. The CDR3 consists of 15 residues. Germline V gene lookup returns CDR1 MNHEY and CDR2 SMNVEV (reference sequence). The V gene end was trimmed by 1 base and the J gene end by 6 bases; junction bases not matched to a gene: 3. CDR3 DNA sequence: TGTGCCAGCAGTTTATTAGCGGGGGAAGCCGGGGAGCTGTTTTTT. It translates to CASSLLAGEAGELFF.

The genes are TRBV6-5 and TRBJ1-1; 9 bases align to TRBD1. The length of the CDR3 is 16 residues. CDR1 and CDR2 (germline): MNHEY, SVGAGI. The V gene end was trimmed by 0 bases and the J gene end by 3 bases; junction bases not matched to a gene: 5. The CDR3 loop reads CASSYSQGARDTEAFF. Written as DNA, the CDR3 is TGTGCCAGCAGTTACTCACAGGGGGCGCGGGACACTGAAGCTTTCTTT.

The chain uses TRBV7-8 and TRBJ1-5; D might be TRBD1 (5 bases). CDR3 length: 18 residues. Per germline, CDR1 SGHVS and CDR2 FQNEAQ. The V gene lost 5 bases and the J gene lost 2 bases, with 22 bases spanning the gap. This CDR3 reads CASSLGWGEPNGNQPQHF. The CDR3 coding sequence is TGTGCCAGCAGCCTGGGGTGGGGGGAACCCAATGGCAATCAGCCCCAGCATTTT. Combining the CDR3 with reference TRBV7-8 and TRBJ1-5 gives the whole variable domain GAGVSQSPRYKVAKRGQDVALRCDPISGHVSLFWYQQALGQGPEFLTYFQNEAQLDKSGLPSDRFFAERPEGSVSTLKIQRTQQEDSAVYLCASSLGWGEPNGNQPQHFGDGTRLSIL.